This T cell receptor (beta chain) was sequenced in a study of Graves' ophthalmopathy and Graves' hyperthyroidism listed by TCRdb under 2018. In terms of the full investigation: Hyperthyroidism was defined as stable when no progression to ophthalmopathy occurred within 18 months of follow-up. TCR beta repertoire signatures were used to distinguish Graves' ophthalmopathy from Graves' hyperthyroidism and to predict progression to ophthalmopathy. In total, approximately 140 blood samples were TCR-sequenced: around 42 ophthalmopathy, about 75 hyperthyroidism and approximately 17 hyperthyroidism-to-ophthalmopathy patients. A discovery set of about a hundred patients (under 45 ophthalmopathy, 55 to 65 stable hyperthyroidism) was enrolled to explore V-J signatures distinguishing ophthalmopathy from hyperthyroidism. An independent validation cohort comprised roughly 20 hyperthyroidism patients and over 15 patients who later progressed from hyperthyroidism to ophthalmopathy. In roughly 6 hyperthyroidism patients, the T-cell repertoire of thyroid tissue was compared with the T-cell repertoire of blood. Following sampling, methimazole starting at 30 mg daily was administered to hyperthyroidism patients, and high-dose intravenous methylprednisolone was administered to ophthalmopathy patients. Study-wide conclusions, independent of this receptor: In cross-validation, the 13-signature model distinguished ophthalmopathy from stable hyperthyroidism with roughly 90% sensitivity and roughly 81% specificity, and in the test set the corresponding values were roughly 78% and 74%. Most expanded thyroid clonotypes with a frequency above 0.001 also appeared in blood, which suggests that blood repertoires may reflect the immune response in the thyroid. In validation, the model predicted ophthalmopathy progression with nearly 71% sensitivity and 72.22% specificity; 12 predicted patients were CT-confirmed with GO in a median of approximately 6.5 months. Sample size was not statistically predetermined, and group allocation was not concealed from the investigators.

To note about this clonotype: The antigen it binds to is not known. Within one base of it there is no much larger clone, and no base qualities were kept.

Hyperthyroidism patients were newly diagnosed, with disease duration under 2 months, and aged 18 to 65 years. Patients with other autoimmune diseases, uncontrolled infections, pregnancy or lactation were excluded. Clinical symptoms, serum thyroxine, TRAb, thyroid ultrasound and orbital computed tomography were used for diagnosis. Trizol reagent was used to extract the total RNA, and its quality was then checked on an Agilent 2100 Bioanalyzer. The CDR3 starts with the cysteine, ends with the phenylalanine, and has 13 residues. The only DNA kept is the CDR3, 39 bases in frame from the first base. CDR1 and CDR2, per the germline V gene, are ENHRY and SYGVKD. Deletion took 6 bases off V and 0 bases off J, with a span of 8 bases between the germline ends. For repertoire sequencing, TCR beta CDR3 regions were amplified from RNA transcripts. A first-round RT-PCR used HTBI primers with the Qiagen OneStep RT-PCR kit, followed by a second-round multiplex PCR, size selection and purification. Sequencing of the libraries was carried out on an Illumina HiSeq2000 in paired-end mode with 100 bp reads. Processing in the source paper ran as follows. SOAPnuke was used to process the reads, removing any read that contained adapters or uncalled bases, had a mean Phred below 15, or lacked an exact match to the constant primer or identifier. High-quality paired reads were merged with COPE v1.2.5. Each unique nucleotide sequence was treated as a clonotype, and MiTCR v1.1 was used to align the clonotypes to the IMGT TRB V, D and J references. Analysis was restricted to V-J combinations with a frequency above 0.0001, which covered 98% to 99.2% of repertoires. A TCR clonal expansion and chaos score per V-J combination was defined as the ratio of F50 clonal expansion to chaos observed in the TCRdist matrix. Welch's t-statistics and random forest were used to reduce the features to some 13 V-J combinations, which were then used as input to a naive Bayes classifier. Thyroid-blood repertoire similarity was quantified with the Morisita-Horn index. The public reads were reprocessed in TCRdb via fastp at Q25 and MiXCR, keeping in-frame beta chains. One record per CDR3 amino acid sequence lists the most common genes and DNA. TCRdb, not the authors, supplied the V and J calls. Counted in this sample were around 520,000 distinct CDR3 sequences; less than 45% of them appeared once. About 4% of the sample is in the top ten clones.

This TCR derives from an adult man with Graves' hyperthyroidism. Specimen: peripheral blood or thyroid tissue (not recorded which). The chain is encoded by TRBV10-3 joined to TRBJ1-1, with no confident D gene call. The DNA reads as follows: TGTGCCATCAGGACCTGGGTGAACACTGAAGCTTTCTTT. Translated, it gives CAIRTWVNTEAFF.